These 5 T cell receptor beta chains share one sample of origin, sequenced in a study of blood T cells in healthy people across ages. For the second PCR, which ran for about 7 to 11 cycles, a sample-barcoded 5' primer and a J-beta primer mix were used. TCRdb fed the 5' RACE reads into MiXCR, producing one record per CDR3 protein. Of 700,000 to 850,000 distinct CDR3 sequences in the sample, roughly 50% were seen once. The specimen sequenced was blood. The receptor source for this set is an elderly man in good health.

This CDR3 reads CASSPTGISGSARHRYAYF. CDR3 bases: TGTGCCAGCAGCCCAACGGGGATTAGCGGGAGTGCGAGGCACAGATACGCGTATTTT. The rearrangement joins TRBV7-4 to TRBJ2-3; 9 bases match TRBD2. The CDR3 has 19 amino acids. From germline, CDR1 is SGHVT and CDR2 SQSDAQ. Unmatched junction bases numbered 29, after V lost 5 bases and J lost 14 bases. Combining the CDR3 with reference TRBV7-4 and TRBJ2-3 gives the whole variable domain GAGVSQSPRYKVAKRGRDVALRCDSISGHVTLYWYRQTLGQGSEVLTYSQSDAQRDKSGRPSGRFSAERPERSVSTLKIQRTEQGDSAVYLCASSPTGISGSARHRYAYFGPGTRLTVL.

The rearrangement links TRBV6-1 to TRBJ2-3; D is ambiguous. The CDR3 totals 14 residues. Trimming cost V 4 bases and J 14 bases, with 22 bases left between them. Germline V CDR1 and CDR2: MNHNS, SASEGT. The CDR3 bases are TGTGCCAGCAGTGTAGCCCCGGGCGACCCCGTTGGGTATTTT. It codes for CASSVAPGDPVGYF.

This clonotype has only a few counts. The J gene is TRBJ2-7, the V gene TRBV6-1, with 9 bases identical to TRBD2. V trimming: 4 bases; J trimming: 2 bases; junction bases outside the gene matches: 3. The CDR3 spans 14 residues. CDR1 is MNHNS and CDR2 is SASEGT in the germline V gene. The CDR3 bases are TGTGCCAGCAGTGCGACTAGCGGAACCTACGAGCAGTACTTC. Amino acid sequence: CASSATSGTYEQYF.

The sample holds one count of this clonotype. The chain is built from TRBV9 and TRBJ2-1; D unclear. The CDR3 contains 13 residues. CDR1 is SGDLS and CDR2 is YYNGEE in the germline V gene. V shed 0 bases and J shed 8 bases, with 9 bases lying between them. Here the CDR3 reads CASSVGAHDEQFF. CDR3 nucleotide sequence: TGTGCCAGCAGCGTAGGCGCTCACGATGAGCAGTTCTTC.

The CDR3 DNA reads TGTGCCAGCAGTTTAAGGGCAGGGCCCTCCAACTATGGCTACACCTTC. This sequence encodes CASSLRAGPSNYGYTF. The chain uses TRBV12-3 or TRBV12-4 and TRBJ1-2; TRBD1 might be the D (5 bases). V lost 2 bases, J lost 2 bases, and 15 bases lay in between. The CDR3 extends over 16 amino acids.